The 32 T cell receptor beta chains below all came from one sample that was sequenced in a study of monozygotic twins with inflammatory bowel disease. From the 5' RACE reads, TCRdb lists one entry per CDR3 protein and no DNA. The sample has some 160,000 distinct CDR3 sequences. Sequencing input: blood. The receptors originated from a human donor with ulcerative colitis or Crohn's disease, or a healthy co-twin of an affected twin (not recorded which).

This CDR3 reads CSARGRDGSYGYTF. The V gene is TRBV20-1, the J gene TRBJ1-2. The CDR3 runs 14 residues. The germline gives CDR1 DFQATT, CDR2 SNEGSKA (reference sequence).

The J gene is TRBJ2-3, the V gene TRBV27; TCRdb's assignment of TRBD2 cannot be checked, as there is no DNA. This CDR3 spans 21 amino acids. Germline V gene sequence: CDR1 MNHEY, CDR2 SMNVEV (reference sequence). CDR3 sequence reads: CASSTSNPGTSGDLITDTQYF.

This chain joins TRBV29-1 and TRBJ1-1; checking the TCRdb D call of TRBD1 is not possible without DNA. From germline, CDR1 is SQVTM and CDR2 ANQGSEA. The CDR3 spans 13 residues. The CDR3 protein is CSVARWGTTEAFF.

The chain combines TRBV7-6 with TRBJ2-1; the D gene TCRdb calls, TRBD1, cannot be checked with no DNA. CDR1 is SGHVS, CDR2 FNYEAQ, per germline. The CDR3 consists of 13 residues. The CDR3 is CASSPGQGTGQFF.

The chain employs TRBV21-1 and TRBJ1-1; checking the TCRdb D call of TRBD1 is not possible without DNA. TRBV21-1 is a pseudogene segment. CDR3 length equals 14 residues. The CDR3 protein is CAGSGQGNGTEAFF.

The gene calls are TRBV30 and TRBJ1-4. The germline CDR1 and CDR2 sequences are GTSNPN and SVGIG (reference sequence). The CDR3 extends over 14 amino acids. The CDR3 region is CAWTSGHLNEKLFF.

This sequence joins TRBV7-2 and TRBJ2-7; TCRdb reports TRBD2, a call that lacks DNA to check it against. This CDR3 has 14 residues. From germline, CDR1 is SGHTA and CDR2 FQGNSA. CDR3 in amino acids: CASTQALASYEQYF.

The chain uses TRBV3-1 and TRBJ1-3; the D call from TCRdb, TRBD1, cannot be confirmed without DNA. The germline gives CDR1 LGHDT, CDR2 YNNKEL (reference sequence). This CDR3 is 14 amino acids long. The CDR3 sequence is CASSRTVSGNTIYF.

The rearrangement links TRBV5-1 to TRBJ2-5. Germline lookup yields CDR1 SGHRS and CDR2 YFSETQ. The CDR3 length is 14 residues. The CDR3 is CASSLARAQETQYF.

The V call is TRBV6-1, the J call TRBJ1-1; TCRdb names TRBD1, which stays unverified in the absence of DNA. Germline V gene data show CDR1 as MNHNS and CDR2 as SASEGT. CDR3 length: 14 amino acids. CDR3 sequence reads: CASSESRAHTEAFF.

The chain has TRBV9 and TRBJ2-7; TCRdb calls TRBD1, which cannot be checked without DNA. The germline CDR1 and CDR2 sequences are SGDLS and YYNGEE. The CDR3 loop spans 15 amino acids. The CDR3 sequence: CASSPRTGKTYEQYF.

J is TRBJ1-2 and V is TRBV5-1. The CDR3 sequence is 15 residues long. CDR1 and CDR2 from the germline V gene are SGHRS and YFSETQ. The CDR3 region is CASSLVSILNYGYTF.

The chain has TRBV5-1 and TRBJ1-6. The germline V gene has CDR1 SGHRS and CDR2 YFSETQ. The CDR3 loop spans 14 amino acids. The CDR3 loop reads CASSGTALNSPLHF. Drawing the rest from reference TRBV5-1 and TRBJ1-6, the complete variable domain is KAGVTQTPRYLIKTRGQQVTLSCSPISGHRSVSWYQQTPGQGLQFLFEYFSETQRNKGNFPGRFSGRQFSNSRSEMNVSTLELGDSALYLCASSGTALNSPLHFGNGTRLTVT.

The gene calls are TRBV7-2 and TRBJ1-5; TCRdb outputs TRBD1, but without DNA this stays unchecked. The CDR3 sequence is 13 residues long. CDR1 and CDR2 (germline): SGHTA, FQGNSA. The CDR3 is CASSLHRDQPQHF. Looking up the rest from reference TRBV7-2 and TRBJ1-5 gives the full variable domain: GAGVSQSPSNKVTEKGKDVELRCDPISGHTALYWYRQSLGQGLEFLIYFQGNSAPDKSGLPSDRFSAERTGGSVSTLTIQRTQQEDSAVYLCASSLHRDQPQHFGDGTRLSIL.

V usage is TRBV2 and J usage is TRBJ2-7. This CDR3 region has 13 residues. Looked up from germline, CDR1 is SNHLY and CDR2 is FYNNEI. CDR3 region: CASRDRYPYEQYF.

The rearrangement uses TRBV7-2 and TRBJ1-6; TCRdb calls TRBD1, which cannot be checked without DNA. Germline lookup yields CDR1 SGHTA and CDR2 FQGNSA. The CDR3 runs to 15 residues. CDR3 amino acids: CASSAAPRSDSPLHF.

The CDR3: CSVEASGSYEQYF. This rearrangement joins TRBV29-1 to TRBJ2-7; the D call of TRBD2 rests on TCRdb alone, since no DNA is present to check it. This CDR3 is built from 13 residues. Per germline, CDR1 SQVTM and CDR2 ANQGSEA.

The chain joins TRBV10-3 to TRBJ2-5. The CDR3 runs to 13 residues. Germline loops: CDR1 ENHRY, CDR2 SYGVKD. CDR3 sequence: CAISGSTSETQYF.

The chain has TRBV28 and TRBJ1-3; there is no DNA to check the TCRdb D call of TRBD1. There are 17 residues in the CDR3. Germline CDR1 and CDR2: MDHEN and SYDVKM. CDR3 region: CASSLGGTVISGNTIYF.

The chain is built from TRBV18 and TRBJ1-4. This CDR3 has 15 amino acids. The germline V gene encodes CDR1 KGHSH and CDR2 LQKENI. The CDR3 protein is CASSQRGGANEKLFF.

V is TRBV7-9 and J is TRBJ2-7; absent DNA, TCRdb's TRBD1 call cannot be checked. This CDR3 comprises 14 residues. Per germline, CDR1 SEHNR and CDR2 FQNEAQ (reference sequence). This chain's CDR3 is CASSSQGFSYEQYF.

The V and J genes are TRBV27 and TRBJ2-4. This CDR3 is built from 14 residues. Germline CDR1 MNHEY, CDR2 SMNVEV (reference sequence). CDR3 in amino acids: CASRERAAKNIQYF.

This chain uses TRBV5-1 with TRBJ1-2. Germline CDR1 SGHRS, CDR2 YFSETQ. The CDR3 has 14 amino acids. The CDR3 region is CASSLEGLNYGYTF.

This sequence joins TRBV3-1 and TRBJ2-2. The CDR3 runs 14 residues. CDR1 is LGHDT and CDR2 is YNNKEL in the germline V gene (reference sequence). CDR3 amino acids: CASSQDSFTGELFF.

The chain's CDR3 is CASTNLGGAYQETQYF. The rearrangement uses TRBV28 and TRBJ2-5; TCRdb lists TRBD1, though no DNA is available to test this call. This CDR3 contains 16 residues. Germline values: CDR1 MDHEN, CDR2 SYDVKM.

V is TRBV24-1 and J is TRBJ1-2. The CDR3 sequence is 14 residues long. Germline V gene data show CDR1 as KGHDR and CDR2 as SFDVKD. The CDR3 loop reads CATSAHGTAYGYTF.

The chain is built from TRBV7-6 and TRBJ2-3; without DNA, the TCRdb call of TRBD2 cannot be checked. The CDR3 extends over 15 amino acids. Looked up from germline, CDR1 is SGHVS and CDR2 is FNYEAQ. The CDR3 loop reads CASSLDSGSSGTQYF. Full variable domain (remainder filled in from reference TRBV7-6 and TRBJ2-3): GAGVSQSPRYKVTKRGQDVALRCDPISGHVSLYWYRQALGQGPEFLTYFNYEAQQDKSGLPNDRFSAERPEGSISTLTIQRTEQRDSAMYRCASSLDSGSSGTQYFGPGTRLTVL.

V usage is TRBV20-1 and J usage is TRBJ1-5; TCRdb's D call, TRBD1, is unchecked because there is no DNA. The germline V gene encodes CDR1 DFQATT and CDR2 SNEGSKA (reference sequence). This CDR3 region has 17 residues. The CDR3 sequence is CSAAKDRGTYSNQPQHF.

The chain combines TRBV4-3 with TRBJ2-1; the D call from TCRdb, TRBD1, cannot be confirmed without DNA. The CDR3 is made up of 14 amino acids. The germline V gene has CDR1 LGHNA and CDR2 YSLEER. CDR3: CASALGQGYNEQFF.

J is TRBJ2-7 and V is TRBV7-9; TCRdb's D call of TRBD1 is untestable without DNA. Germline-derived CDR1 and CDR2 are SEHNR and FQNEAQ (reference sequence). The CDR3 length is 13 residues. This CDR3 reads CASSADRDYEQYF.

The chain recombines TRBV12-3 or TRBV12-4 with TRBJ2-1. The CDR3 has 15 residues. CDR3 residues: CASSLASGSYNEQFF.

CDR3 amino acids: CASSSNQGPGGSPLHF. V and J are TRBV18 and TRBJ1-6. This CDR3 spans 16 amino acids. Per germline, CDR1 KGHSH and CDR2 LQKENI.